This note documents a single TCR beta chain sequence. This entry comes from a study of cytomegalovirus exposure and HLA in healthy donors. Vbeta (60) and Jbeta (13) primers were used in the PCR. Data came from immunoSEQ multiplex PCR; TCRdb stores just in-frame clones and leaves some out. In all, the sample yields about 120,000 clones. CDR1 is SGHVS and CDR2 is FQNEAQ in the germline V gene. V was clipped by 5 bases and J by 5 bases; unmatched bases: 15. This CDR3 has 18 residues. The TCR was taken from a man younger than 35 in good health and CMV-seronegative. Material: PBMCs. The chain combines TRBV7-8 with TRBJ2-7; 13 bases agree with TRBD2. CDR3 sequence (DNA): TGTGCCAGCAGCCTGCCAGGGGGCACTAGCGGGAGGGTCCACGAGCAGTACTTC. Protein product: CASSLPGGTSGRVHEQYF.